Below, 13 T cell receptor beta chains from the same sample are listed, as sequenced in a study of blood T cells in healthy people across ages. Alongside a J-beta primer mix, a sample-barcoded 5' primer served in a second PCR lasting roughly 6 to 12 cycles. Via MiXCR, TCRdb re-called the 5' RACE reads, giving one row per CDR3 protein. The repertoire has around 2 million distinct CDR3 sequences, about two fifths of them found once; the top ten carry roughly 23%. The specimen sequenced was blood. All receptors come from a human donor in good health.

This clonotype has at least ten counts. This chain joins TRBV11-2 and TRBJ2-7; the match to TRBD1 covers 9 bases. Germline CDR1 SGHAT, CDR2 FQNNGV. The CDR3 extends over 15 amino acids. V gave up 0 bases and J gave up 4 bases; unmatched junction bases: 4. The CDR3 nucleotides read TGTGCCAGCAGCTTAGAGGGACAGGGACTTTACGAGCAGTACTTC. Translated: CASSLEGQGLYEQYF.

This chain uses TRBV7-2 with TRBJ2-1; D gene uncertain. Trimming left V 5 bases short and J 0 bases short, with 11 bases between. The germline gives CDR1 SGHTA, CDR2 FQGNSA. The CDR3 is 15 amino acids. CDR3 DNA sequence: TGTGCCAGCAGCGCCGACATGAGCTCCTACAATGAGCAGTTCTTC. As protein: CASSADMSSYNEQFF.

Only a few counts were recorded for this clonotype. The chain has TRBV20-1 and TRBJ2-7; 9 bases line up with TRBD2. The trim removed 3 bases at V and 1 base at J, leaving 10 bases unmatched. CDR1 is DFQATT, CDR2 SNEGSKA, per germline (reference sequence). This CDR3 has 16 amino acids. As DNA, the CDR3 is TGCAGTGCTAGGGCCGTCTTAGCGGGGGCTTCCTACGAGCAGTACTTC. This encodes CSARAVLAGASYEQYF.

This clonotype was seen a few times. The chain couples TRBV20-1 to TRBJ2-7; TRBD2 agrees at 9 bases. Germline lookup yields CDR1 DFQATT and CDR2 SNEGSKA (reference sequence). The length of the CDR3 is 14 residues. With 6 bases clipped from V and 5 bases from J, the junction kept 11 bases outside the gene matches. Here the CDR3 reads CSADFSGGKDEQYF. Written as DNA, the CDR3 is TGCAGTGCCGACTTTAGCGGGGGAAAAGACGAGCAGTACTTC.

The J gene is TRBJ2-7, the V gene TRBV9; TRBD1 or TRBD2 may be the D gene (5 bases each). Germline V gene data show CDR1 as SGDLS and CDR2 as YYNGEE. The CDR3 is made up of 15 amino acids. With 1 base removed from V and 4 bases from J, the gap between germline ends came to 15 bases. CDR3 DNA: TGTGCCAGCAGCGTACAGGGTGGGGGAGAATACGAGCAGTACTTC. The encoded protein is CASSVQGGGEYEQYF.

The V and J genes are TRBV5-8 and TRBJ2-3; 9 nucleotides match TRBD1. Germline V gene data show CDR1 as SGHTS and CDR2 as YDEGEE. The CDR3 consists of 15 residues. The trim removed 3 bases at V and 1 base at J, leaving 3 bases unmatched. The CDR3 nucleotides are TGTGCCAGCAGCTACGGGGACAGGGGCACAGATACGCAGTATTTT. This sequence encodes CASSYGDRGTDTQYF.

In regard to this clonotype: A read error may produce the germline difference seen at one junction end. The gene calls are TRBV4-3 and TRBJ2-4, with 11 bases identical to TRBD1. The length of the CDR3 is 16 residues. Germline V CDR1 and CDR2: LGHNA, YSLEER. CDR3 coding DNA: TGCGCCGGCAGCCAAGAGGACAGGGGGCTCGGAAACATTCAGTACTTC. This sequence encodes CAGSQEDRGLGNIQYF.

With regard to this clonotype: The junction departs from germline at one end; a sequencing error may be responsible. The genes are TRBV15 and TRBJ1-2; no clear D gene. This CDR3 region has 14 residues. CDR1 is LNHNV, CDR2 YYDKDF, per germline (reference sequence). The CDR3, as DNA: TGTGCCACCAGCGGAGATAGCGGCACCTATGGCTACACCTTC. Amino acid sequence: CATSGDSGTYGYTF.

The V gene is TRBV2, the J gene TRBJ1-4; 7 bases align to TRBD1. Trimming removed 8 bases from V and 8 bases from J; junction bases left unmatched: 8. CDR3 length equals 13 residues. Germline CDR1 reads SNHLY; CDR2 reads FYNNEI. The CDR3 DNA reads as TGTGCCAGCTCGGGGGACAGAACCGAAAAACTGTTTTTT. It translates to CASSGDRTEKLFF.

The rearrangement joins TRBV4-1 to TRBJ2-7; 8 bases fit TRBD1. The J call may be wrong; the DNA end is better matched by TRBJ2-4. The germline V gene has CDR1 MGHRA and CDR2 YSYEKL. The CDR3 extends over 17 amino acids. CDR3 loop: CASSPRAGGTIGSIQYF. In nucleotides, the CDR3 is TGCGCCAGCAGCCCCCGGGCAGGGGGCACGATCGGCTCCATTCAGTACTTC.

This clonotype was counted between two and nine times. This chain links TRBV3-1 with TRBJ2-7; the match to TRBD1 covers 9 bases. Germline V gives CDR1 LGHDT, CDR2 YNNKEL (reference sequence). Trimming cost V 4 bases and J 2 bases; bases outside gene matches: 6. The CDR3 totals 15 residues. CDR3 nucleotide sequence: TGTGCCAGCAGCCCCCACCGGGACAGGGCCTACGAGCAGTACTTC. Translating it yields CASSPHRDRAYEQYF.

The rearrangement uses TRBV24-1 and TRBJ2-1; D is unresolved. Trimming took off 6 bases at V and 5 bases at J, with 13 bases between the two ends. The CDR3 is made up of 14 amino acids. Germline V gives CDR1 KGHDR, CDR2 SFDVKD. CDR3 loop: CATSKSGKDNEQFF. CDR3 nucleotides: TGTGCCACCAGTAAGTCAGGAAAGGACAATGAGCAGTTCTTC.

This clonotype was counted a few times. The chain combines TRBV14 with TRBJ2-3, with TRBD2 matching 10 bases. Germline V gives CDR1 SGHDN, CDR2 FVKESK. CDR3 length: 16 residues. V was clipped by 3 bases and J by 5 bases; unmatched bases: 8. The CDR3 DNA is TGTGCCAGCAGCCAGTTTCCGGCTAGCGGGGGAGATACGCAGTATTTT. This gives the protein CASSQFPASGGDTQYF.